This T cell receptor (beta chain) was recorded in a study of cytomegalovirus exposure and HLA in healthy donors. General study results and limits: Generally TCR sequences proved uncommon, though certain public TCRs appeared in numerous donors.

The V gene's germline CDR1 is ENHRY and CDR2 SYGVKD. This CDR3 spans 13 amino acids. Trimming removed 6 bases at V and 5 bases at J, with 11 bases between. This clone occurred a few times. Antigen specificity is unknown. A multiplex PCR was run with 60 Vbeta primers and 13 Jbeta primers. The authors' processing: A later analysis tallied 65 million to 85 million unique TCR beta chains, about 12 million of them shared. Generated by immunoSEQ multiplex PCR, the TCRdb table keeps only in-frame clones and is missing some. V and J calls plus clone size are reproduced from that table; the DNA served to infer D and trimming. This table has 100,000 to 150,000 clones, less than 85% appearing once.

The rearrangement uses TRBV10-3 and TRBJ2-1, with D possibly TRBD2 on 5 matching bases. Input material: PBMCs. The clonotype was recovered from a woman aged 40 to 50 in good health and CMV-seropositive. CDR3 sequence (DNA): TGTGCCATCAGATCGGGGATTGACAATGAGCAGTTCTTC. Translating it yields CAIRSGIDNEQFF.